Described below is a single T cell receptor (beta chain) sequence and its context. Its matching antigen is unknown. These data come from a study of CD8+CD57+ T cells in acquired aplastic anemia. In the study overall: DNA per sorted CD4+ or CD8+ sample ranged about 0.19 to 30 ug, averaging approximately 3.1 ug.

CDR3 and TCR beta VDJ profiling relied on a genomic DNA template. TCRdb ran MiXCR on the reads and lists one entry per CDR3 protein. The sample holds 150,000 to 200,000 distinct CDR3 sequences, 45% to 50% seen once. Study outcomes and limitations: With respect to CD8+ Simpson's diversity, patients and controls did not differ significantly. Patients and controls had in common twenty-nine CD8+ CDR3 sequences.

This TCR came from a human donor in good health. The specimen was sorted CD4+, CD8+, or CD8+CD57+ T cells (not recorded which) from PBMCs.

CDR3 loop: CASSFPLAAGTGELFF. The DNA of the CDR3 is TGTGCCAGCAGCTTTCCGCTAGCGGCGGGCACCGGGGAGCTGTTTTTT. The chain carries TRBV7-8 and TRBJ2-2, with 7 bases aligning to TRBD2. The CDR3 spans 16 residues. Germline V CDR1 and CDR2: SGHVS, FQNEAQ. The trim removed 3 bases at V and 4 bases at J, leaving 8 bases unmatched.